This passage covers 13 T cell receptor beta chains from one sample sequenced in a study of OX40 agonist ivuxolimab in advanced cancers. Measured with immunoSEQ multiplex PCR; TCRdb has only the in-frame clones, and not every one. Here the sample spans some 45,000 clones, around 89% being singletons. The input for sequencing was CD4+ or CD8+ T cells sorted from blood, taken in a trial of the OX40 agonist ivuxolimab. The source is an adult with an advanced solid tumor such as melanoma, head and neck, liver or kidney cancer.

J is TRBJ2-7 and V is TRBV19, with D hard to call. This CDR3 is 13 amino acids long. Germline CDR1 LNHDA, CDR2 SQIVND (reference sequence). Trimming shortened V by 5 bases and J by 2 bases, and 10 bases separated the two germline ends. The CDR3 DNA reads TGTGCCAGTAGTCTTGAAGGAGCCTACGAGCAGTACTTC. This translates into CASSLEGAYEQYF. The full variable domain, in which reference TRBV19 and TRBJ2-7 provide the parts outside the CDR3, is DGGITQSPKYLFRKEGQNVTLSCEQNLNHDAMYWYRQDPGQGLRLIYYSQIVNDFQKGDIAEGYSVSREKKESFPLTVTSAQKNPTAFYLCASSLEGAYEQYFGPGTRLTVT.

V usage is TRBV6-5 and J usage is TRBJ1-2; weak D call: TRBD1 (6 bases). Deletions cut 2 bases from V and 8 bases from J, with 12 bases between. The CDR3 spans 13 residues. The germline CDR1 and CDR2 sequences are MNHEY and SVGAGI. The CDR3 loop reads CASSYAGDDGYTF. In DNA, the CDR3 is TGTGCCAGCAGTTACGCAGGGGACGACGGCTACACCTTC.

This chain joins TRBV7-9 and TRBJ2-5, with D perhaps matching TRBD1 or TRBD2 (5 bases each). TRBJ2-7 matches the DNA end more closely, so the J call is doubtful. Germline V gene sequence: CDR1 SEHNR, CDR2 FQNEAQ (reference sequence). The CDR3 sequence is 13 residues long. CDR3 nucleotide sequence: TGTGCCAGCAGCTTGGGACGGGTACGCGAGCAGTACTTC. It specifies CASSLGRVREQYF.

V gene TRBV27 combines with J gene TRBJ2-1; possibly TRBD1 for D (5 bases). This CDR3 has 14 residues. The germline gives CDR1 MNHEY, CDR2 SMNVEV (reference sequence). The V end was cut by 5 bases, the J end by 4 bases, with 12 bases between. The CDR3 region is CASSQGTLYNEQFF. The CDR3 DNA reads TGTGCCAGCAGTCAGGGTACATTATACAATGAGCAGTTCTTC.

The chain links TRBV2 to TRBJ2-2; 8 nucleotides line up with TRBD2. The length of the CDR3 is 17 residues. Unmatched junction bases numbered 11, after V lost 4 bases and J lost 4 bases. Germline values: CDR1 SNHLY, CDR2 FYNNEI. CDR3 residues: CASSAPGGRTLTGELFF. The CDR3, as DNA: TGTGCCAGCAGTGCCCCTGGCGGGAGGACTCTCACCGGGGAGCTGTTTTTT.

The chain links TRBV12-5 to TRBJ2-1; 10 nucleotides agree with TRBD2. V lost 6 bases to trimming and J lost 8 bases; unmatched junction nucleotides: 10. CDR1 is LGHNT, CDR2 FRNRAP, per germline. The CDR3 is 15 residues long. In DNA form, the CDR3 reads TGTGCTAGTGGCCCCACTAGCGGGGTTGAGGATGAGCAGTTCTTC. Encoded protein: CASGPTSGVEDEQFF.

This chain links TRBV27 with TRBJ2-7, with D possibly matching TRBD2 (5 bases). The V and J ends lost 3 bases and 0 bases respectively, with 12 bases between them. This CDR3 spans 15 amino acids. Germline lookup yields CDR1 MNHEY and CDR2 SMNVEV (reference sequence). CDR3 sequence (DNA): TGTGCCAGCAGTTTCTCCAGCGGCCACTCCTACGAGCAGTACTTC. It is translated as CASSFSSGHSYEQYF.

The V and J genes are TRBV5-1 and TRBJ2-3; TRBD2 matches 9 bases. V trimming: 0 bases; J trimming: 3 bases; junction bases outside the gene matches: 5. Germline CDR1 SGHRS, CDR2 YFSETQ. This CDR3 has 16 amino acids. The CDR3 protein is CASSLGLAGRTDTQYF. DNA of the CDR3: TGCGCCAGCAGCTTGGGCCTAGCGGGGAGGACAGATACGCAGTATTTT.

The chain is built from TRBV7-9 and TRBJ1-1; D is uncertain. The V end was cut by 3 bases, the J end by 3 bases, with 8 bases between. The germline V gene encodes CDR1 SEHNR and CDR2 FQNEAQ (reference sequence). The CDR3 runs to 13 residues. As DNA, the CDR3 is TGTGCCAGCAGCTTTGGTGGGGACACTGAAGCTTTCTTT. It specifies CASSFGGDTEAFF.

The chain is built from TRBV9 and TRBJ2-1; TRBD2 is a possible D gene (6 bases). The CDR3 spans 16 residues. CDR1 SGDLS and CDR2 YYNGEE come from the germline V gene. V lost 0 bases and J 3 bases, leaving 13 bases between the germline ends. The CDR3 spells CASSVEGLEGYNEQFF. The CDR3 DNA sequence: TGTGCCAGCAGCGTAGAGGGTCTGGAGGGCTACAATGAGCAGTTCTTC.

Relative to its sample, this clone is medium-sized. The chain recombines TRBV13 with TRBJ2-7; no clear D. Germline V gene sequence: CDR1 PRHDT, CDR2 FYEKMQ (reference sequence). V was clipped by 6 bases and J by 3 bases, with 15 bases between them. The CDR3 is made up of 14 amino acids. The CDR3 DNA sequence: TGTGCCAGCAGTGAAATGAACAGATACTACGAGCAGTACTTC. Its protein product is CASSEMNRYYEQYF.

By proportion, this clone is medium-sized. This rearrangement joins TRBV4-2 to TRBJ2-7; a possible D gene is TRBD2 (5 bases). The CDR3 length is 13 residues. V lost 4 bases and J 4 bases, leaving 11 bases between the germline ends. Germline V lookup: CDR1 LGHNA, CDR2 YNFKEQ. The CDR3 loop reads CASSPIRGYEQYF. Written as DNA, the CDR3 is TGTGCCAGCAGCCCCATCCGGGGTTACGAGCAGTACTTC.

The chain joins TRBV7-9 to TRBJ1-2, with D unclear. V gave up 2 bases and J gave up 1 base, with 8 bases separating them. Per germline, CDR1 SEHNR and CDR2 FQNEAQ (reference sequence). The CDR3 contains 14 residues. The CDR3 nucleotides are TGTGCCAGCAGCTTATCTGGGGATAACTATGGCTACACCTTC. Residues: CASSLSGDNYGYTF.